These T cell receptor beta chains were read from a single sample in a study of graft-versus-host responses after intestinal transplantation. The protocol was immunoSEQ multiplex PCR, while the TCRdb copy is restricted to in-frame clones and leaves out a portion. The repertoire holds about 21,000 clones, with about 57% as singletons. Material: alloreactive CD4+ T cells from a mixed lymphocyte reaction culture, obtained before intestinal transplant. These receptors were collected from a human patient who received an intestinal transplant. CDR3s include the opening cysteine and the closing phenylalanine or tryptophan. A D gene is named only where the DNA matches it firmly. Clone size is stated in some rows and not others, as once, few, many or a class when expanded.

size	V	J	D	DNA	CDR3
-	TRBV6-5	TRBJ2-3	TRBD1	TGTGCCAGCAGTTACTCGTGGACAGGGGGACCAGATACGCAGTATTTT	CASSYSWTGGPDTQYF
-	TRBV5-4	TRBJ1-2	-	TGTGCCAGCAGCTTGGCTTTGACAGGAGATTTTTATGGCTACACCTTC	CASSLALTGDFYGYTF
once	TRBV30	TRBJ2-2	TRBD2	TGTGCCTGGACGGGGGGGCCGGGCACCGGGGAGCTGTTTTTT	CAWTGGPGTGELFF
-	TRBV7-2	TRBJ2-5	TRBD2	TGTGCCAGCAGCAGCGGGGGGTACCAAGAGACCCAGTACTTC	CASSSGGYQETQYF
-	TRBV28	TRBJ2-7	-	TGTGCCAGCAGTCATCGGGAGAGCAACGAGCAGTACTTC	CASSHRESNEQYF
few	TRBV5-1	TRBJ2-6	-	TGCGCCAGCAGCTTGCCAGGGGAGGGGGCCAACGTCCTGACTTTC	CASSLPGEGANVLTF
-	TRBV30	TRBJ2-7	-	TGTGCCTGGGGAGGACAGCTTTACTCCTACGAGCAGTACTTC	CAWGGQLYSYEQYF
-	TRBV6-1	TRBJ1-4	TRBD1	TGTGCCAGCAGGCACAGGGGTTCGGCGGATGAAAAACTGTTTTTT	CASRHRGSADEKLFF
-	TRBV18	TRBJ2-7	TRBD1	TGTGCCAGCTCACCACAGGGGGCATCCTACGAGCAGTACTTC	CASSPQGASYEQYF
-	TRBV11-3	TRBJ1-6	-	TGTGCCAGCAGCTTAATTAGGGGTTCACCCCTCCACTTT	CASSLIRGSPLHF
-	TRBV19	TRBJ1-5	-	TGTGCCAGCCGATTCACACAGAATCAGCCCCAGCATTTT	CASRFTQNQPQHF
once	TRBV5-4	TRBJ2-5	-	TGTGCCAGCAGTCATCAAGTGGGCAGACAAGAGACCCAGTACTTC	CASSHQVGRQETQYF
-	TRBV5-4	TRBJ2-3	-	TGTGCCAGCAGCTTGTACAGGGAGAGAACAGATACGCAGTATTTT	CASSLYRERTDTQYF
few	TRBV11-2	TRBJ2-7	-	TGTGCCAGCAGCTTAGCCATCTACGAGCAGTACTTC	CASSLAIYEQYF
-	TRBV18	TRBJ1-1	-	TGTGCCAGCTCACCGGACAGAATGAACACTGAAGCTTTCTTT	CASSPDRMNTEAFF
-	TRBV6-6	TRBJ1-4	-	TGTGCCAGCAGTTACTCTGGAGGGAAGGAAAAACTGTTTTTT	CASSYSGGKEKLFF
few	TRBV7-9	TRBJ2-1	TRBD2	TGTGCCAGCAGCTTAGCTAGCGGGGGATACAATGAGCAGTTCTTC	CASSLASGGYNEQFF
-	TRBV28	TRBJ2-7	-	TGTGCCAGTAACCCCGGGGGTCCTCCAACCTACGAGCAGTACTTC	CASNPGGPPTYEQYF
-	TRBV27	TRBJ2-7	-	TGTGCCAGCAGTTTGAGATTCGGGACTCTCGAGCAGTACTTC	CASSLRFGTLEQYF
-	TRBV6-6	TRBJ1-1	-	TGTGCCAGCAGTTACTTGGGGGGGACTGAAGCTTTCTTT	CASSYLGGTEAFF
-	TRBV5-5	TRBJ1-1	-	TGTGCCAGCAGCTTATTCAGGGGGAACACTGAAGCTTTCTTT	CASSLFRGNTEAFF
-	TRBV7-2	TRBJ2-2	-	TGTGCCAGCAGCTTCCGGGGAGTTGCGAACACCGGGGAGCTGTTTTTT	CASSFRGVANTGELFF
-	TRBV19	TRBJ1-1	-	TGTGCCAGTAGTAAGGCCCTCAGGTCGACTGAAGCTTTCTTT	CASSKALRSTEAFF
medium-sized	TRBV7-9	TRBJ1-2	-	TGTGCCAGCAGCCCCGGGAGGGAGAACTATGGCTACACCTTC	CASSPGRENYGYTF
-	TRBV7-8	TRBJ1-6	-	TGTGCCAGCAGCTTAGAAGGCAGGAATTATAATTCACCCCTCCACTTT	CASSLEGRNYNSPLHF
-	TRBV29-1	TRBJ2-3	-	TGCAGCGTTGGCGGTAGCGGCACAGATACGCAGTATTTT	CSVGGSGTDTQYF
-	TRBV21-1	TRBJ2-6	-	TGTGCCAGCAGCAAAGGCGGGTCAGGGGCCAACGTCCTGACTTTC	CASSKGGSGANVLTF
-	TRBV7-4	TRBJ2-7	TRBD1	TGTGCCAGCTTACCTCAACAGGGGAGCGAGCAGTACTTC	CASLPQQGSEQYF
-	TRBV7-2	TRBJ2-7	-	TGTGCCAGCACCTATGGAGTACCCTACGAGCAGTACTTC	CASTYGVPYEQYF
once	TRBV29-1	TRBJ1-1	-	TGCAGCGTTGAACGTCGGAACACTGAAGCTTTCTTT	CSVERRNTEAFF
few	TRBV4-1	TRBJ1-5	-	TGCGCCAGCAGCAGGGGCTTCTATAGCAATCAGCCCCAGCATTTT	CASSRGFYSNQPQHF
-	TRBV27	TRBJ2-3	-	TGTGCCAGCAGTTTTAGGAGCCGTAGCACAGATACGCAGTATTTT	CASSFRSRSTDTQYF
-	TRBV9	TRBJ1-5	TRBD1	TGTGCCAGCAGCGCCGGGACAGGGGGATGGCAGCCCCAGCATTTT	CASSAGTGGWQPQHF
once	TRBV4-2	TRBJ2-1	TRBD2	TGTGCCAGCAGCCGTTCACTAGCGGGAGTTCAACCGGTATCCTACAATGAGCAGTTCTTC	CASSRSLAGVQPVSYNEQFF
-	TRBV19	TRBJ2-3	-	TGTGCCAGTAGTATTAGCCCGGGAGCAGATACGCAGTATTTT	CASSISPGADTQYF
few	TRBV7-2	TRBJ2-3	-	TGTGCCAGCAGCTTATGGCAGGGAAGGGTGCAGGATACGCAGTATTTT	CASSLWQGRVQDTQYF
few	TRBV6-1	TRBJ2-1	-	TGTGCCAGCAGTGAGCTAGCTGGGGAGCAGTTCTTC	CASSELAGEQFF
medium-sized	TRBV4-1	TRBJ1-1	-	TGCGCCAGCAGCCATCGACAGAGGAACACTGAAGCTTTCTTT	CASSHRQRNTEAFF
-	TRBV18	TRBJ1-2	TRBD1	TGTGCCAGCTCACCAGAGACAGGGGTATGGGATAACTATGGCTACACCTTC	CASSPETGVWDNYGYTF
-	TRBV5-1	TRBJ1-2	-	TGCGCCAGCAGCTTGGTTGGGCATGGCTACACCTTC	CASSLVGHGYTF
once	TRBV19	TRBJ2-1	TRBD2	TGTGCCAGTACCACTAGGTCGGGCGGGAGCTCCTACAATGAGCAGTTCTTC	CASTTRSGGSSYNEQFF